One sample yielded the 25 T cell receptor beta chains listed below, sequenced in a study of cytomegalovirus exposure and HLA in healthy donors. Both 60 Vbeta primers and 13 Jbeta primers went into the PCR. Repertoires were generated with immunoSEQ multiplex PCR, while TCRdb's copy carries only in-frame clones and drops some. Of approximately 200,000 clones listed, around 78% were seen once; the top ten hold 1.5% to 2%. Source material: PBMCs. The receptor source for this set is a man aged 25-45 years in good health and CMV-seronegative.

This rearrangement joins TRBV4-1 to TRBJ2-3; 9 bases are a match to TRBD1. The CDR3 runs to 15 residues. V dropped 6 bases and J dropped 3; count of bases not matched to a gene: 7. Germline values: CDR1 MGHRA, CDR2 YSYEKL. The CDR3 loop reads CASSPIGTGTDTQYF. CDR3 coding DNA: TGCGCCAGCAGTCCAATAGGGACAGGGACAGATACGCAGTATTTT.

V is TRBV27 and J is TRBJ1-6; D is unresolved. The CDR3 runs to 13 residues. CDR1 and CDR2 (germline): MNHEY, SMNVEV (reference sequence). V was clipped by 7 bases and J by 2 bases, with 6 bases between them. CDR3: CASMEAYNSPLHF. CDR3 DNA: TGTGCCAGCATGGAGGCCTATAATTCACCCCTCCACTTT.

The chain recombines TRBV11-2 with TRBJ2-3, with 7 nucleotides matching TRBD2. The germline gives CDR1 SGHAT, CDR2 FQNNGV. The CDR3 covers 17 residues. Trimming at V came to 6 bases and at J to 0 bases, leaving 12 bases not matched to a gene. The CDR3 sequence: CASRPFRLAQSTDTQYF. CDR3 bases: TGTGCCAGCAGGCCCTTTCGACTAGCACAAAGCACAGATACGCAGTATTTT.

The chain links TRBV18 to TRBJ2-7; D is perhaps TRBD1 (8 bases). CDR3 length equals 19 residues. The germline V gene has CDR1 KGHSH and CDR2 LQKENI. V lost 4 bases and J 2 bases, leaving 27 bases between the germline ends. DNA of the CDR3: TGTGCCAGCTCACAATGGACAGGGCTGACTAGCAGCGGAGCCTACGAGCAGTACTTC. Its protein is CASSQWTGLTSSGAYEQYF. The complete variable domain, with remaining parts taken from reference TRBV18 and TRBJ2-7, reads NAGVMQNPRHLVRRRGQEARLRCSPMKGHSHVYWYRQLPEEGLKFMVYLQKENIIDESGMPKERFSAEFPKEGPSILRIQQVVRGDSAAYFCASSQWTGLTSSGAYEQYFGPGTRLTVT.

The rearrangement joins TRBV4-2 to TRBJ2-2; 7 nucleotides line up with TRBD1. Germline CDR1 LGHNA, CDR2 YNFKEQ. Germline trimming cut 2 bases from V and 5 bases from J; bases unmatched to any gene: 8. The CDR3 consists of 16 residues. This CDR3 is CASSQLGQAGTGELFF. The CDR3 bases are TGTGCCAGCAGCCAACTAGGACAGGCCGGTACCGGGGAGCTGTTTTTT.

The genes are TRBV6-5 and TRBJ1-5; 8 bases map to TRBD1. Germline-derived CDR1 and CDR2 are MNHEY and SVGAGI. With V trimmed by 4 bases and J by 3 bases, 5 bases remained unmatched. The CDR3 consists of 15 residues. This CDR3 reads CASSFKQGVNQPQHF. Written as DNA, the CDR3 is TGTGCCAGCAGTTTTAAACAGGGGGTCAATCAGCCCCAGCATTTT.

V gene TRBV29-1 combines with J gene TRBJ2-1, with 11 bases aligning to TRBD2. Trimming removed 6 bases from V and 4 bases from J; junction bases left unmatched: 8. The germline gives CDR1 SQVTM, CDR2 ANQGSEA. This CDR3 contains 15 residues. DNA for the CDR3: TGCAGCGTCAGAGGGACTAGCGGATCTTACAATGAGCAGTTCTTC. This codes for CSVRGTSGSYNEQFF.

CDR3 sequence: CASSYGRLYEQYF. The CDR3 bases are TGTGCCAGCAGTTACGGCAGACTCTACGAGCAGTACTTC. J is TRBJ2-7 and V is TRBV6-6, with D hard to call. The CDR3 consists of 13 residues. The ends were cut back, 2 bases at V and 3 bases at J, with 8 bases in the middle. In germline, CDR1 is MNHNY, CDR2 SVGAGI (reference sequence).

This clone was counted a few times. This rearrangement joins TRBV6-1 to TRBJ1-1, with a tentative D call TRBD1 (6 bases). The CDR3 is made up of 16 amino acids. V shed 4 bases and J shed 1 base, with 16 bases lying between them. Per the germline V gene, CDR1 is MNHNS and CDR2 is SASEGT. In nucleotides, the CDR3 is TGTGCCAGCAGTGGCTGGGGACACCCCGGGAACACTGAAGCTTTCTTT. Translation: CASSGWGHPGNTEAFF.

This clone was counted between two and nine times. This sample also contains other DNA sequences that code for the same CDR3. V usage is TRBV9 and J usage is TRBJ2-7; tentatively, D is TRBD1 (5 bases). V lost 3 bases to trimming and J lost 4 bases, with 5 bases between them. The CDR3 consists of 11 residues. Germline loops: CDR1 SGDLS, CDR2 YYNGEE. CDR3 loop: CASSAGYEQYF. The CDR3 DNA reads as TGTGCCAGCAGCGCAGGGTACGAGCAGTACTTC.

The rearrangement uses TRBV13 and TRBJ2-7, with TRBD2 as a possible D gene (6 bases). V lost 5 bases and J lost 2, with 19 bases in between. The CDR3 has 16 residues. Germline V lookup: CDR1 PRHDT, CDR2 FYEKMQ (reference sequence). The CDR3 sequence: CASSPSASAETYEQYF. In DNA form, the CDR3 reads TGTGCCAGCAGCCCCAGCGCTAGCGCCGAAACCTACGAGCAGTACTTC.

The chain is built from TRBV27 and TRBJ2-1; no reliable D call. The CDR3 runs to 16 residues. Trimming removed 2 bases at V and 0 bases at J, with 11 bases between. Germline CDR1 is MNHEY and CDR2 is SMNVEV (reference sequence). This CDR3 reads CASSLSLRSSYNEQFF. CDR3 DNA: TGTGCCAGCAGTTTAAGTCTCCGGAGCTCCTACAATGAGCAGTTCTTC.

CDR3: CASSLSQGLVGEQYF. CDR3 DNA: TGTGCCAGCAGTTTATCGCAGGGACTGGTGGGCGAGCAGTACTTC. The J gene is TRBJ2-7, the V gene TRBV27, with a possible D match to TRBD2 (6 bases). CDR3 size: 15 residues. The ends were cut back, 0 bases at V and 6 bases at J, with 15 bases in the middle. Germline lookup yields CDR1 MNHEY and CDR2 SMNVEV (reference sequence).

This chain connects TRBV29-1 to TRBJ2-7; 9 nucleotides line up with TRBD1. Germline CDR1 reads SQVTM; CDR2 reads ANQGSEA. CDR3 length equals 13 residues. Trimming took 7 bases from V and 5 from J; bases not matched to a gene: 9. CDR3 sequence reads: CSGLTGGIHEQYF. CDR3 nucleotide sequence: TGCAGCGGCTTGACAGGGGGAATCCACGAGCAGTACTTC.

The V gene is TRBV11-2, the J gene TRBJ2-7; 10 bases align to TRBD1. The CDR3 is made up of 13 amino acids. V gave up 5 bases and J gave up 6 bases; unmatched junction bases: 4. Germline CDR1 and CDR2: SGHAT and FQNNGV. In DNA form, the CDR3 reads TGTGCCAGCAGCGACAGGGGGCGCGGCGAGCAGTACTTC. Amino acids: CASSDRGRGEQYF.

This clone was found a few times. V gene TRBV29-1 combines with J gene TRBJ2-2, with D maybe TRBD2 (6 bases). Trimming left V 4 bases short and J 5 bases short, with 11 bases between. The CDR3 totals 13 residues. Looked up from germline, CDR1 is SQVTM and CDR2 is ANQGSEA. The DNA for the CDR3 is TGCAGCGTTGTGGAGGGCGGGACCGGGGAGCTGTTTTTT. It specifies CSVVEGGTGELFF.

The genes are TRBV18 and TRBJ2-7; tentatively, D is TRBD2 (5 bases). The CDR3 covers 12 residues. Looked up from germline, CDR1 is KGHSH and CDR2 is LQKENI. V was cut by 2 bases and J by 3 bases, with 5 bases left in between. The CDR3 DNA reads TGTGCCAGCTCACCAGGGAGCTACGAGCAGTACTTC. Its protein product is CASSPGSYEQYF.

The chain has TRBV7-3 and TRBJ2-2; D might be TRBD1 (6 bases). This CDR3 is 14 amino acids long. V gave up 6 bases and J gave up 0 bases, with 8 bases separating them. Germline V CDR1 and CDR2: SGHTA, FQGTGA. CDR3 in amino acids: CASSGGANTGELFF. DNA for the CDR3: TGTGCCAGCAGTGGGGGCGCGAACACCGGGGAGCTGTTTTTT.

This chain joins TRBV9 and TRBJ1-1; TRBD1 is a possible D gene (6 bases). Germline values: CDR1 SGDLS, CDR2 YYNGEE. The CDR3 covers 15 residues. V was shortened by 0 bases and J by 3 bases, with 12 bases between the two germline ends. The CDR3 bases are TGTGCCAGCAGCGTAGCGGTGGGACACCACACTGAAGCTTTCTTT. It yields the protein CASSVAVGHHTEAFF.

This rearrangement joins TRBV5-1 to TRBJ2-5; D may be TRBD1 (5 bases). Germline CDR1 and CDR2: SGHRS and YFSETQ. The CDR3 sequence is 14 residues long. V shed 1 base and J shed 3 bases, with 10 bases lying between them. CDR3 nucleotide sequence: TGCGCCAGCAGCTTGCACAGGTGGGAAGAGACCCAGTACTTC. Translation: CASSLHRWEETQYF. Based on the CDR3 plus reference TRBV5-1 and TRBJ2-5, the full variable domain is KAGVTQTPRYLIKTRGQQVTLSCSPISGHRSVSWYQQTPGQGLQFLFEYFSETQRNKGNFPGRFSGRQFSNSRSEMNVSTLELGDSALYLCASSLHRWEETQYFGPGTRLLVL.

CDR3 sequence (DNA): TGTGCCAGCAGTACGACAGGGGGGGGTTACGAGCAGTACTTC. It codes for CASSTTGGGYEQYF. J is TRBJ2-7 and V is TRBV27; 9 positions match TRBD1. The ends lost 5 bases at V and 4 bases at J; junction bases unmatched: 6. The germline CDR1 and CDR2 sequences are MNHEY and SMNVEV (reference sequence). This CDR3 has 14 residues.

This rearrangement joins TRBV2 to TRBJ1-2; TRBD1 aligns across 7 bases. Germline CDR1 is SNHLY and CDR2 is FYNNEI. V lost 6 bases, J lost 2 bases, and 3 bases stayed unmatched. The CDR3 runs to 13 residues. The CDR3 loop is CASREQGNYGYTF. The CDR3 DNA reads as TGTGCCAGCAGGGAACAGGGGAACTATGGCTACACCTTC. Variable domain in full (rest from reference TRBV2 and TRBJ1-2): EPEVTQTPSHQVTQMGQEVILRCVPISNHLYFYWYRQILGQKVEFLVSFYNNEISEKSEIFDDQFSVERPDGSNFTLKIRSTKLEDSAMYFCASREQGNYGYTFGSGTRLTVV.

Notes on this clone: The sample holds other DNA sequences that translate to the same CDR3. The rearrangement links TRBV6-1 to TRBJ2-7, with D perhaps TRBD1 (5 bases). With 6 bases removed from V and 2 bases from J, the gap between germline ends came to 8 bases. Germline V CDR1 and CDR2: MNHNS, SASEGT. The CDR3 sequence is 12 residues long. CDR3 amino acids: CASRGPAYEQYF. For the CDR3, the DNA is TGTGCCAGCAGGGGGCCTGCCTACGAGCAGTACTTC.

This chain links TRBV6-1 with TRBJ2-2, with 8 bases that match TRBD2. The CDR3 sequence is 13 residues long. V was pared by 5 bases and J by 8 bases, with 4 bases of the junction left unmatched. CDR1 and CDR2 from the germline V gene are MNHNS and SASEGT. CDR3 in DNA: TGTGCCAGCAGTCTACCGGGAGGGGGGGAGCTGTTTTTT. It translates to CASSLPGGGELFF.

The chain recombines TRBV19 with TRBJ1-1, with D possibly TRBD1 on 6 matching bases. Germline V CDR1 and CDR2: LNHDA, SQIVND (reference sequence). The CDR3 has 15 residues. V lost 3 bases to trimming and J lost 0 bases, with 11 bases between them. In DNA form, the CDR3 reads TGTGCCAGTAGTATTCAGGGGATAATGAACACTGAAGCTTTCTTT. Amino acids: CASSIQGIMNTEAFF.